This T cell receptor beta chain came from a study of T cells after yellow fever vaccination (dated by TCRdb to between 2018 and 2020). Regarding the research as a whole: The SMART-Seq v4 Ultra Low Input RNA kit was used to prepare libraries from fractions with low cell numbers. Bulk TCR alpha and beta repertoires were sequenced longitudinally to track T-cell clones before and after primary and booster YFV17D yellow fever vaccination. The cohort comprised two healthy male donors, one aged 18 to 30 and one aged 30 to 40 years. Blood samples were taken at several timepoints before and after primary and secondary immunization, and bulk PBMC replicates and cell subsets were isolated. What the research found in general, with its limitations: Computational filtering was required because FACS-sorted repertoires could contain abundant contaminating clonotypes from the bulk population. Most clones expanded after primary vaccination (96% of CD4 and over 80% of CD8) were re-detected after the booster, suggesting that broad memory maintenance occurred. The secondary T-cell response was weaker than the primary response but faster, peaking on day 5 instead of day 15. A small share of clonotypes occurred in both CD4 and CD8 compartments, likely arising from convergent recombination. The study included only a couple of donors, which limits how far the findings can be generalized.

This clonotype was found a few times. The antigen this receptor binds is unknown. There are no base qualities to consult, and no much larger clone falls within one base. TCR cDNA was synthesized by 5'RACE template switching, through which a universal primer site and unique molecular identifiers were introduced. cDNA synthesis was primed from both the TCR alpha and TCR beta constant segments. Two PCR steps were used to amplify libraries, with sample barcodes and sequencing adapters being added in the second step. Sequencing of the libraries was done on either Illumina HiSeq 2500 (2x100 bp) or NovaSeq (2x150 bp). The authors' analysis ran thus. MIGEC was used to demultiplex reads and collapse the reads into UMI consensus sequences, and MiXCR was used for V(D)J alignment. Vaccine-responding clonotypes were defined with edgeR using replicate PBMC samples, requiring FDR below 0.01 and a log2 fold change above 5 up to day 15. Each bulk clonotype was labeled CD4 or CD8 based on which sequenced repertoire, CD4 or CD8, contained the clonotype at higher abundance. The raw public data were reprocessed by TCRdb itself: fastp quality trimming at Q25, MiXCR clonotype calling, in-frame beta chains only. Each record represents a unique CDR3 protein, reported with the most common genes and DNA among its rows. These V and J calls rely on TCRdb rather than the paper's analysis. The sample table contains a few hundred thousand distinct CDR3 sequences; only one count was recorded for approximately 5.7% of them. The top ten constitute approximately 15% of the sample.

The label giving this sample's treatment or condition can be read as: live attenuated yellow fever vaccine strain. At each blood-draw timepoint, two biological replicates of bulk PBMCs were collected. PBMCs were isolated from peripheral blood using a standard Ficoll-Paque protocol. TriZol was used to extract RNA from bulk PBMCs, from CD4 and CD8 fractions, and from dextramer-positive and dextramer-negative fractions. The germline V gene gives CDR1 as KGHDR and CDR2 as SFDVKD. From the cysteine up to the phenylalanine, the CDR3 has a length of 18 residues. Solely the CDR3 DNA is kept, with 54 bases framed from the first base. V sheds 1 base and J sheds 8 bases, leaving 23 bases between their ends.

The chain couples TRBV24-1 to TRBJ2-1, and possibly TRBD1, on 6 matching bases. Sequenced material: PBMCs, taken 5 days after the yellow fever booster vaccination. The receptor was isolated from a man aged 25-45 years who received the YFV17D yellow fever vaccine. CDR3 region: CATSDLSPGTPAQYEQFF. The DNA sequence is TGTGCCACCAGTGATTTAAGCCCCGGGACACCAGCCCAGTATGAGCAGTTCTTC.